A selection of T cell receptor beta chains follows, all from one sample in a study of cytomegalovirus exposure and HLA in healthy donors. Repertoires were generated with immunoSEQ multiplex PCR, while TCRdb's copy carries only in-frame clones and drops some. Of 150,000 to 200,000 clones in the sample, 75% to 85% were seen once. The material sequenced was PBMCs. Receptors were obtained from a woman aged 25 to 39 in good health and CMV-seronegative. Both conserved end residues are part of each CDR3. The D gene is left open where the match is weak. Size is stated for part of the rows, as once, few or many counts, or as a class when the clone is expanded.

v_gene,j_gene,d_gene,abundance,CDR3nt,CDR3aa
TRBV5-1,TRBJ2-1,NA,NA,TGCGCCAGCAGCTTCCTTTCGGGTAATACCTACAATGAGCAGTTCTTC,CASSFLSGNTYNEQFF
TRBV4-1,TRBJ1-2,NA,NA,TGCGCCAGCAGCCAAGATTTAAACAGCTATGGCTACACCTTC,CASSQDLNSYGYTF
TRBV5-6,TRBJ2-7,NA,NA,TGTGCCAGCCTAGACCATTATGGGTACGAGCAGTACTTC,CASLDHYGYEQYF
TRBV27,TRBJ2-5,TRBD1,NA,TGTGCCAGCAGTTCCCCACCCCGGGACAGGGGTACCCAGTACTTC,CASSSPPRDRGTQYF
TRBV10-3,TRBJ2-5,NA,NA,TGTGCCAACACCGGGACACAACAAGAGACCCAGTACTTC,CANTGTQQETQYF
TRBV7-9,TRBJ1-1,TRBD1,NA,TGTTCCAGCAGGACAGGGGATGCTTTCTTT,CSSRTGDAFF
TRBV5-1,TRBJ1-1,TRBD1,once,TGCGCCAGCAGCCCGGACAGGGGGGGTACTGAAGCTTTCTTT,CASSPDRGGTEAFF
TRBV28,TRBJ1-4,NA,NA,TGTGCCAGCAGTTTGGAGGGTGAAAAACTGTTTTTT,CASSLEGEKLFF
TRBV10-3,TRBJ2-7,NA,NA,TGTGCCATCAGTGAGTCGATCGGGTACGGATCCTACGAGCGGTACTTC,CAISESIGYGSYERYF
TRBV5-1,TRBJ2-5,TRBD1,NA,TGCGCCAGCAGCTTGGCCGCGGACAGGGTAAAGACCCAGTACTTC,CASSLAADRVKTQYF
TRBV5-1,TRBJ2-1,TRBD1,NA,TGCGCCAGCAGCTTAGGACAGGGGGGCTACAATGAGCAGTTCTTC,CASSLGQGGYNEQFF
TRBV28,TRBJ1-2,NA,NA,TGTGCCAGCAGAGAAGCGACCAACTATGGCTACACCTTC,CASREATNYGYTF
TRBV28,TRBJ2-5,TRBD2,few,TGTGCCAGCACCCAAGGACTAGCGGGACGGGGGGAGACCCAGTACTTC,CASTQGLAGRGETQYF
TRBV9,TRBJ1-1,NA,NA,TGTGCCAGCAGCGCATCCGGGGGAACCACTGAAGCTTTCTTT,CASSASGGTTEAFF
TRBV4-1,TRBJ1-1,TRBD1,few,TGCGCCAGCAGCCAAGAAGGCACAGGGGGCATGAAAGCTTTCTTT,CASSQEGTGGMKAFF
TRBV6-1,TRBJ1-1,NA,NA,TGTGCCAGTAACTTAGGGGCGAACACTGAAGCTTTCTTT,CASNLGANTEAFF
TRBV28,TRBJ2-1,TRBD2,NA,TGTGCCAGCAGTTCGCCCCAGCGGGGGGGCCGAGATGAGCAGTTCTTC,CASSSPQRGGRDEQFF
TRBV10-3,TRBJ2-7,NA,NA,TGTGCCGTCACTCGGCCGACGGGTGTTCAGTACTTC,CAVTRPTGVQYF
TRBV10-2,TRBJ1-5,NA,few,TGCGCCAGCATGCGTGGTAGTTTTCAGCCCCAGCATTTT,CASMRGSFQPQHF
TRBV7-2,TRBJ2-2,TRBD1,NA,TGTGCCAGCAGCCCAAGGGCCGGGACAGCCACGACCGGGGAGCTGTTTTTT,CASSPRAGTATTGELFF
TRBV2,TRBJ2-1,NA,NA,TGTGCCAGCACCGGGGGTCGGCAGAGAAACAATGAGCAGTTCTTC,CASTGGRQRNNEQFF
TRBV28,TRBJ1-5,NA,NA,TGTGCCAGCAGTTTTTTGAGACAGGTCAATCAGCCCCAGCATTTT,CASSFLRQVNQPQHF
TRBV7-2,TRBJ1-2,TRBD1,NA,TGTGCCAGCAGCTGGATTTTACGGACAGGGGATGGCTACACCTTC,CASSWILRTGDGYTF
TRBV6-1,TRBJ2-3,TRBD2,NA,TGTGCCAGCGTCTTATGGGGGGGAGCAGATACGCAGTATTTT,CASVLWGGADTQYF
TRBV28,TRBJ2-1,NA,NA,TGTGCCAGCAGTTTGACAAACCCCCCGCGGCAGTTCTTC,CASSLTNPPRQFF
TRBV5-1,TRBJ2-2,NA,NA,TGCGCCAGCAGCTCGGGACTGACCACCGGGGAGCTGTTTTTT,CASSSGLTTGELFF
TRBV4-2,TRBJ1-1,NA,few,TGTGCCAGCAGCCAAGCCCCGCAGGGCCCCGAAGCTTTCTTT,CASSQAPQGPEAFF
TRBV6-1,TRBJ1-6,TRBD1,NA,TGTGCCAGCAGGACGACAGGGGTGAGTTCACCCCTCCACTTT,CASRTTGVSSPLHF
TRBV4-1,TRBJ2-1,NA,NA,TGCGCCAGCAGCCAAGGTAGCGGAAGTTCCTACAATGAGCAGTTCTTC,CASSQGSGSSYNEQFF
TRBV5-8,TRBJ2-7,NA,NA,TGTGCCAGCAGCTCGGGGACTGGGTCTTACGAGCAGTACTTC,CASSSGTGSYEQYF
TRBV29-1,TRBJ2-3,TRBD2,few,TGCAGCGTTGATAGTATGGCGGGAGGACTCGCAGATACGCAGTATTTT,CSVDSMAGGLADTQYF
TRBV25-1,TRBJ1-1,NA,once,TGTGCCAGCAGTGGGAGAGCGGGGGAGAACACTGAAGCTTTCTTT,CASSGRAGENTEAFF
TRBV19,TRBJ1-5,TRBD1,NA,TGTGCCAGTAGTCCGGGGACAGGGGGAAGAAGAAATCAGCCCCAGCATTTT,CASSPGTGGRRNQPQHF
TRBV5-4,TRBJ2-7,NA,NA,TGTGCCAGCAGCCCCCAGGTTGAAGTAGGCAACGAGCAGTACTTC,CASSPQVEVGNEQYF
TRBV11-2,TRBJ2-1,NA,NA,TGTGCCAGCAGCTTAGAGAGAGGTGGGCAGTTCTTC,CASSLERGGQFF
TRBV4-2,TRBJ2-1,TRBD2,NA,TGTGCCAGCAGCCAAGATAGCGGGGGGGCCAATGAGCAGTTCTTC,CASSQDSGGANEQFF
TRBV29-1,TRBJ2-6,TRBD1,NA,TGCAGCGCTCCTTCAGAGTGTGACAGGGTGGTTGGGGCCAACGTCCTGACTTTC,CSAPSECDRVVGANVLTF
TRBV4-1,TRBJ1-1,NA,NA,TGCGCCAGCAGCCAAGAAGCAGGGCGGTACACTGAAGCTTTCTTT,CASSQEAGRYTEAFF
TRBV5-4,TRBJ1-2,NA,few,TGTGCCAGCAGCTCATACTATGGCTACACCTTC,CASSSYYGYTF
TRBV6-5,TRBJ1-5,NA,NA,TGTGCCAGCAGTCACCGCCTAGGTCAGCCCCAGCATTTT,CASSHRLGQPQHF
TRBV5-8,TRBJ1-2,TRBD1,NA,TGTGCCAGCAGCTACCCGACAGGGAACGGCTACACCTTC,CASSYPTGNGYTF
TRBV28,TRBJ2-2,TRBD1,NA,TGTGCCAGCAGTTTTGGGGGACAGGGGGCCGGGGAGCTGTTTTTT,CASSFGGQGAGELFF
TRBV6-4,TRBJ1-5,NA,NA,TGTGCCAGCAAAGGGCACAGGGGCAATCAGCCCCAGCATTTT,CASKGHRGNQPQHF
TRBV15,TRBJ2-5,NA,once,TGTGCCACCAGCTTGCGGGAGACCCAGTACTTC,CATSLRETQYF
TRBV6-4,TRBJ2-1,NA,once,TGTGCCAGCAGTGACTCGCAGGGGCGGAATGAGCAGTTCTTC,CASSDSQGRNEQFF
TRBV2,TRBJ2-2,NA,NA,TGTGCCAGCAGTGGAGGGTTTTCCACCGGGGAGCTGTTTTTT,CASSGGFSTGELFF